A single sample is the source of the 7 T cell receptor beta chains below, sequenced in a study of T-cell memory formation after mild COVID-19. TCRdb reprocessed the 5' RACE reads with MiXCR, giving one entry per CDR3 protein. The sample yields approximately 560,000 distinct CDR3 sequences, 17% seen once. The sequencing sample was made of PBMCs or a T cell subset sorted from them (not recorded which). The receptors were gathered from an adult woman who had mild COVID-19 (a few samples of this study predate the infection). Cell type and time point are not known.

The chain has TRBV10-3 and TRBJ1-2, with 7 bases aligning to TRBD1. Unmatched junction bases numbered 14, after V lost 6 bases and J lost 1 base. The CDR3 runs 17 residues. The V gene's germline CDR1 is ENHRY and CDR2 SYGVKD. CDR3 sequence reads: CAIRTGQSAVVNYGYTF. CDR3 in DNA: TGTGCCATCAGGACGGGACAGAGTGCCGTAGTTAACTATGGCTACACCTTC.

The gene calls are TRBV6-1 and TRBJ2-3; 8 bases match TRBD2. J lost 5 bases, V lost 3 bases, and 4 bases had no gene match. The germline V gene has CDR1 MNHNS and CDR2 SASEGT. The CDR3 has 14 residues. CDR3 coding DNA: TGTGCCAGCAGTGACGCTCTAGCGGGAGATACGCAGTATTTT. As protein: CASSDALAGDTQYF.

This clonotype was counted only a few times. This sequence joins TRBV6-6 and TRBJ2-1, with 11 bases fitting TRBD2. This CDR3 is built from 16 residues. Germline trimming cut 5 bases from V and 7 bases from J; bases unmatched to any gene: 10. Germline assignment: CDR1 MNHNY and CDR2 SVGAGI (reference sequence). CDR3 residues: CASSPPTSGDRNEQFF. CDR3 nucleotides: TGTGCCAGCAGTCCCCCGACTAGCGGGGATCGGAATGAGCAGTTCTTC.

The gene calls are TRBV5-1 and TRBJ1-6, with TRBD1 as a possible D gene (6 bases). CDR3 length: 14 residues. Germline V gene data show CDR1 as SGHRS and CDR2 as YFSETQ. V gave up 0 bases and J gave up 11 bases, with 12 bases separating them. The CDR3 loop reads CASSLGHREAPLHF. The CDR3 DNA reads TGCGCCAGCAGCTTGGGGCACAGGGAAGCACCCCTCCACTTT.

The chain couples TRBV20-1 to TRBJ1-5, with D hard to call. In germline, CDR1 is DFQATT, CDR2 SNEGSKA (reference sequence). The V end was cut by 5 bases, the J end by 3 bases, with 14 bases between. The CDR3 covers 14 residues. The CDR3 region is CSADDGDHNQPQHF. The CDR3 bases are TGCAGTGCTGACGACGGCGATCACAATCAGCCCCAGCATTTT.

This clonotype occurred a few times. This chain links TRBV7-2 with TRBJ2-1; 8 nucleotides line up with TRBD1. Germline V gene data show CDR1 as SGHTA and CDR2 as FQGNSA. V was pared by 5 bases and J by 0 bases, with 15 bases of the junction left unmatched. This CDR3 spans 19 amino acids. The CDR3 coding sequence is TGTGCCAGCAGCCTTAGGGTCCACCAGGGGGCGAGCTCCTACAATGAGCAGTTCTTC. Its protein is CASSLRVHQGASSYNEQFF.

This clonotype was seen a few times. The genes are TRBV6-2 or TRBV6-3 and TRBJ2-7; no clear D. Trimming took off 2 bases at V and 8 bases at J, with 7 bases between the two ends. In germline, CDR1 is MNHEY, CDR2 SVGEGT. The length of the CDR3 is 11 residues. The DNA for the CDR3 is TGTGCCAGCAGTTACCCTGCGCAGCAGTACTTC. Its translation: CASSYPAQQYF.